This T cell receptor beta chain stems from a study of metastatic and nonmetastatic thyroid tumors (TCRdb year 2020). Study-level background: The researchers compared repertoires between peripheral blood samples and tumor or nodule tissue samples from patients with malignant or benign thyroid disease. What the research found in general, with its limitations: In both blood and tumor samples, malignant tumors were reported to have significantly higher TCR beta diversity than benign nodules.

V gives up 5 bases and J gives up 4 bases, and the segment between their germline ends measures 17 bases. The CDR3 numbers 15 residues from cysteine through phenylalanine. Only the CDR3 DNA stays, 45 bases, in frame from base 1. Via the germline V gene, CDR1 is MDHEN and CDR2 SYDVKM. This clone appeared many times. There is no known antigen for this receptor. No quality values exist for individual bases; no much larger clone is one base distant. To prepare the library, PCR was applied. The sequencer listed for this sample is Illumina HiSeq 4000. High-throughput sequencing was used to profile the TCR beta-chain CDR3 region of every patient. As for the original processing: CDR3 differences across clinicopathological groups were used to build a classifier for discriminating distant-metastatic papillary thyroid cancer patients. To measure repertoire diversity the researchers used the Shannon index, while the Morisita-Horn index served to gauge how similar the tumor and blood repertoires were. TCRdb cleaned the public reads at Q25 with fastp, built clones with MiXCR and kept in-frame beta chains. None of the V and J calls come from the authors' own analysis; TCRdb made them. This sample comprises roughly 38,000 clones, around 10% of them detected only once. Jointly, the top ten make up about 10% of the sample.

No patient had received any treatment before thyroid surgery. The study retrospectively analysed patient clinical samples collected from about 2011 to 2018 using T-cell receptor beta sequencing. Sequencing was performed on blood. The rearrangement combines TRBV28 with TRBJ2-5; the D gene is possibly TRBD1, with 6 bases matching. This sequence was found in a male donor with papillary thyroid cancer or a benign thyroid nodule (not recorded which). Some clones in this sample may be carry-over from other donors' samples. The nucleotide sequence reads as follows: TGTGCCAGCAGTCGGATTACAGGGAAGATAGAGACCCAGTACTTC. It translates to CASSRITGKIETQYF.